One TCR beta chain is described in this entry. Its antigen is still unknown. This sample stems from a study of T cell responses to AZD1222 COVID-19 vaccine. This CDR3 has 15 residues. The germline V gene has CDR1 LGHNA and CDR2 YSLEER. V was shortened by 1 base and J by 0 bases, with 9 bases between the two germline ends. Study-wide results and caveats: Spike-wide coverage was observed for vaccine-associated CD4 TCRs, with dominant responses at 160-218 and 743-854.

TCRdb keeps only in-frame clones here, not all; method: immunoSEQ multiplex PCR. The repertoire holds 100,000 to 130,000 clones, with approximately 86% as singletons. This receptor was identified in an adult in good health. This chain joins TRBV4-3 and TRBJ1-1, with D perhaps matching TRBD1 (5 bases). This sample comprised peripheral blood, obtained on day 0 of AZD1222 vaccination. CDR3 in amino acids: CASSQGGDLNTEAFF. CDR3 nucleotide sequence: TGCGCCAGCAGCCAAGGGGGGGACTTGAACACTGAAGCTTTCTTT.